Following are 8 T cell receptor beta chains from one sample sequenced in a study of shared clonotypes between healthy human individuals. Sequencing used immunoSEQ multiplex PCR; TCRdb keeps in-frame clones, though not all of them. Here the sample spans approximately 2.4 million clones, 95% being singletons. The sequencing sample was made of naive CD4+ T cells sorted from blood. The subset was: CD45RA+ positively selected. The receptor source for this set is a young man in good health.

This clone was found a few times. The sample carries other DNA sequences with the same CDR3. This chain connects TRBV5-1 to TRBJ2-5, with 10 bases matching TRBD2. The CDR3 contains 16 residues. V lost 0 bases to trimming and J lost 2 bases; unmatched junction nucleotides: 4. The germline gives CDR1 SGHRS, CDR2 YFSETQ. The CDR3 loop reads CASSLGASGSQETQYF. DNA of the CDR3: TGCGCCAGCAGCTTGGGGGCTAGCGGGAGTCAAGAGACCCAGTACTTC. Filled out from reference TRBV5-1 and TRBJ2-5, the complete variable domain reads KAGVTQTPRYLIKTRGQQVTLSCSPISGHRSVSWYQQTPGQGLQFLFEYFSETQRNKGNFPGRFSGRQFSNSRSEMNVSTLELGDSALYLCASSLGASGSQETQYFGPGTRLLVL.

This clone was found once. This rearrangement joins TRBV7-2 to TRBJ1-4; maybe TRBD1 (6 bases). Germline CDR1 SGHTA, CDR2 FQGNSA. V dropped 5 bases and J dropped 8 bases, with 21 bases sitting between them. The CDR3 is made up of 16 amino acids. The CDR3 loop reads CASSQGSGTKLEKLFF. CDR3 DNA: TGTGCCAGCAGCCAGGGGTCGGGGACAAAACTAGAAAAACTGTTTTTT.

V is TRBV19 and J is TRBJ2-7; the D gene is possibly TRBD2 (7 bases). Germline CDR1 is LNHDA and CDR2 is SQIVND (reference sequence). Trimming took 4 bases from V and 5 from J, leaving 18 bases between them. The length of the CDR3 is 15 residues. CDR3 sequence: CASSTGTLGGHEQYF. CDR3 sequence (DNA): TGTGCCAGTAGTACCGGGACTCTCGGGGGGCACGAGCAGTACTTC.

The count of this clone is one. This chain joins TRBV6-5 and TRBJ1-2, with 11 nucleotides matching TRBD1. CDR3 length: 14 amino acids. Per germline, CDR1 MNHEY and CDR2 SVGAGI. The V and J ends lost 5 bases and 7 bases, in that order; junction bases with no gene match: 6. The CDR3 is CASSGQGALGGYTF. As DNA, the CDR3 is TGTGCCAGCAGTGGACAGGGGGCTCTGGGTGGCTACACCTTC.

The rearrangement uses TRBV25-1 and TRBJ2-3; D is ambiguous. CDR3 length: 15 residues. Trimming shortened V by 2 bases and J by 0 bases, and 9 bases separated the two germline ends. The germline gives CDR1 MGHDK, CDR2 SYGVNS. The CDR3 sequence: CASSEQTPSTDTQYF. The CDR3 nucleotides read TGTGCCAGCAGTGAACAGACCCCTAGCACAGATACGCAGTATTTT.

The genes are TRBV2 and TRBJ1-6, with D maybe TRBD1 (5 bases). Between the trimmed V and J ends, which lost 7 bases and 11 bases, there was a span of 18 bases. Germline V gene lookup returns CDR1 SNHLY and CDR2 FYNNEI. CDR3 length: 14 amino acids. In DNA form, the CDR3 reads TGTGCCAGCAAGGGGAGCCGGTTGGTTGCACCCCTCCACTTT. Amino acid sequence: CASKGSRLVAPLHF.

The chain is built from TRBV2 and TRBJ2-1, with 13 bases matching TRBD2. V was pared by 9 bases and J by 2 bases, with 1 base of the junction left unmatched. CDR3 length: 14 residues. In germline, CDR1 is SNHLY, CDR2 FYNNEI. The DNA of the CDR3 is TGTGCCAGGGGGACTAGCGGGACCTACAATGAGCAGTTCTTC. Amino acids: CARGTSGTYNEQFF.

Turning to this clone: The same CDR3 also results from other DNA sequences found in this sample. The chain is built from TRBV28 and TRBJ2-7, with 8 bases lining up with TRBD2. Germline loops: CDR1 MDHEN, CDR2 SYDVKM. Unmatched junction bases numbered 2, after V lost 2 bases and J lost 2 bases. The length of the CDR3 is 14 residues. CDR3 in amino acids: CASSLRGGTYEQYF. CDR3 DNA: TGTGCCAGCAGTTTACGGGGGGGGACCTACGAGCAGTACTTC.